The 12 T cell receptor beta chains in this list originate from one sample, sequenced in a study of blood T cell repertoires in COVID-19. Sequencing was performed with immunoSEQ multiplex PCR; in TCRdb, only in-frame clones are kept and a portion is missing. This table has 95,000 to 100,000 clones, almost 95% appearing once. The sample was peripheral blood. Receptor source: a man aged 45-65 years with active COVID-19.

The rearrangement uses TRBV3-1 (or the pseudogene TRBV3-2) and TRBJ1-4; perhaps TRBD1 as D (6 bases). V shed 3 bases and J shed 8 bases, with 22 bases lying between them. CDR3 size: 17 residues. Germline V gene data show CDR1 as LGHDT and CDR2 as YNNKEL (reference sequence). Here the CDR3 DNA reads TGTGCCAGCAGCCATCCGGGACAACTTGGTCCCAAGGAAAAACTGTTTTTT. Its protein is CASSHPGQLGPKEKLFF.

This clone was counted only a few times. This chain links TRBV3-1 (or the pseudogene TRBV3-2) with TRBJ2-7; the D gene is possibly TRBD1 (6 bases). Per the germline V gene, CDR1 is LGHDT and CDR2 is YNNKEL (reference sequence). CDR3 length: 14 amino acids. The germline V and J ends were trimmed by 2 bases and 5 bases, with 13 bases remaining between them. The CDR3 DNA is TGTGCCAGCAGCCAAATGACCAGGGGACACGAGCAGTACTTC. It is translated as CASSQMTRGHEQYF.

The chain is built from TRBV5-6 and TRBJ2-6, with 9 nucleotides matching TRBD1. Germline V gene sequence: CDR1 SGHDT, CDR2 YYEEEE. The CDR3 runs 17 residues. The V gene end was trimmed by 4 bases and the J gene end by 1 base; junction bases not matched to a gene: 6. The DNA for the CDR3 is TGTGCCAGCAGCCGAGGGACAGGGACATCTGGGGCCAACGTCCTGACTTTC. Protein: CASSRGTGTSGANVLTF.

The genes are TRBV7-2 and TRBJ1-5, with D possibly TRBD1 on 5 matching bases. CDR3 length: 13 amino acids. Trimming took 3 bases from V and 5 from J, leaving 8 bases between them. Per germline, CDR1 SGHTA and CDR2 FQGNSA. CDR3 amino acids: CASSFDRYQPQHF. The CDR3 DNA reads as TGTGCCAGCAGCTTTGACAGATATCAGCCCCAGCATTTT.

The chain joins TRBV28 to TRBJ1-1; TRBD1 might be the D (6 bases). The CDR3 spans 13 residues. Trimming pared 7 bases from V and 1 base from J, leaving 10 bases between. CDR1 is MDHEN, CDR2 SYDVKM, per germline. In nucleotides, the CDR3 is TGTGCCAGCAACCCGACAGGGAACACTGAAGCTTTCTTT. Its translation: CASNPTGNTEAFF.

The rearrangement links TRBV5-1 to TRBJ2-7; D is unclear. CDR3 length: 14 residues. With 1 base removed from V and 0 bases from J, the gap between germline ends came to 8 bases. The germline V gene has CDR1 SGHRS and CDR2 YFSETQ. In nucleotides, the CDR3 is TGCGCCAGCAGCTTGTTTCGAGGCTCCTACGAGCAGTACTTC. It translates to CASSLFRGSYEQYF.

The chain carries TRBV30 and TRBJ2-3, with 8 bases matching TRBD1. CDR3 length: 13 amino acids. CDR1 is GTSNPN, CDR2 SVGIG, per germline (reference sequence). V lost 7 bases and J lost 0; bases outside the gene matches: 3. CDR3 coding DNA: TGTGCCTCCTACAGGGGGAGCACAGATACGCAGTATTTT. This codes for CASYRGSTDTQYF. The complete variable domain, with remaining parts taken from reference TRBV30 and TRBJ2-3, reads SQTIHQWPATLVQPVGSPLSLECTVEGTSNPNLYWYRQAAGRGLQLLFYSVGIGQISSEVPQNLSASRPQDRQFILSSKKLLLSDSGFYLCASYRGSTDTQYFGPGTRLTVL.

This chain joins TRBV7-8 and TRBJ2-5, with 9 bases lining up with TRBD2. After removal of 1 base from V and 4 bases from J, the junction contained 10 bases not matched to a gene. Germline loops: CDR1 SGHVS, CDR2 FQNEAQ. The CDR3 spans 17 residues. The CDR3 loop is CASSLVGAGGPRETQYF. In nucleotides, the CDR3 is TGTGCCAGCAGCTTAGTGGGTGCGGGAGGGCCGAGAGAGACCCAGTACTTC.

This sequence joins TRBV19 and TRBJ1-5, with D unresolved. This CDR3 is built from 15 residues. Germline CDR1 reads LNHDA; CDR2 reads SQIVND (reference sequence). The germline V and J ends were trimmed by 3 bases and 5 bases, with 14 bases remaining between them. CDR3 residues: CASSMYSPGYQPQHF. The CDR3 DNA reads TGTGCCAGTAGTATGTATAGTCCCGGGTATCAGCCCCAGCATTTT.

The V call is TRBV5-1, the J call TRBJ1-2, with 8 nucleotides matching TRBD1. After removal of 0 bases from V and 8 bases from J, the junction contained 6 bases not matched to a gene. Germline-derived CDR1 and CDR2 are SGHRS and YFSETQ. The CDR3 runs 14 residues. The CDR3 bases are TGCGCCAGCAGCTTGGAGAACAGGGGGGACGGCTACACCTTC. As protein: CASSLENRGDGYTF.

The rearrangement links TRBV7-9 to TRBJ2-3, with D maybe TRBD2 (5 bases). Germline V CDR1 and CDR2: SEHNR, FQNEAQ (reference sequence). CDR3 length equals 14 residues. Trimming left V 5 bases short and J 2 bases short, with 11 bases between. The CDR3: CASSPDWSTDTQYF. The CDR3 nucleotides are TGTGCCAGCAGCCCGGACTGGTCCACAGATACGCAGTATTTT.

The chain is built from TRBV5-1 and TRBJ2-4, with a tentative D call TRBD2 (5 bases). The CDR3 covers 16 residues. CDR1 and CDR2 from the germline V gene are SGHRS and YFSETQ. Trimming left V 0 bases short and J 4 bases short, with 14 bases between. CDR3 DNA: TGCGCCAGCAGCTTGGAATCGTGGACGGGAAAAAACATTCAGTACTTC. This sequence encodes CASSLESWTGKNIQYF. Combining the CDR3 with reference TRBV5-1 and TRBJ2-4 gives the whole variable domain KAGVTQTPRYLIKTRGQQVTLSCSPISGHRSVSWYQQTPGQGLQFLFEYFSETQRNKGNFPGRFSGRQFSNSRSEMNVSTLELGDSALYLCASSLESWTGKNIQYFGAGTRLSVL.